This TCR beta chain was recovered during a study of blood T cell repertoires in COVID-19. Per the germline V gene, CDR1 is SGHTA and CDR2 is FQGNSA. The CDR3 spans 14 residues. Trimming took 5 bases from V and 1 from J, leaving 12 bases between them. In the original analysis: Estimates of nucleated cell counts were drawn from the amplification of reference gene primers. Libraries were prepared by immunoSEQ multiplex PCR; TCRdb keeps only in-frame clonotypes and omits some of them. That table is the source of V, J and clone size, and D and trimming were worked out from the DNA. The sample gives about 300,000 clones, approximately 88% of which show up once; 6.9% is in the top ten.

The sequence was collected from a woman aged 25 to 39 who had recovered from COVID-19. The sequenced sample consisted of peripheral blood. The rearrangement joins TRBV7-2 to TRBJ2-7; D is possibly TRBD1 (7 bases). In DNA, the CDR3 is TGTGCCAGCAGCGGAGGGACAGCTTCCTACGAGCAGTACTTC. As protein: CASSGGTASYEQYF.